One and the same sample provided the 27 T cell receptor beta chains below, sequenced in a study of cytomegalovirus exposure and HLA in healthy donors. 13 Jbeta primers and 60 Vbeta primers were used for the PCR. Clones were read by immunoSEQ multiplex PCR, and TCRdb kept only the in-frame ones, dropping some. The repertoire has roughly 200,000 clones, more than 75% of them found once; the top ten carry around 3.6%. What was sequenced was PBMCs. The receptors were gathered from a man aged 35 to 55 in good health and CMV-seropositive.

The chain employs TRBV6-6 and TRBJ1-2; 7 nucleotides agree with TRBD1. Unmatched junction bases numbered 9, after V lost 6 bases and J lost 5 bases. Looked up from germline, CDR1 is MNHNY and CDR2 is SVGAGI (reference sequence). The CDR3 consists of 14 residues. The CDR3 nucleotides are TGTGCCAGCAGCCCAGGACAGGATCCTTATGGCTACACCTTC. Protein sequence: CASSPGQDPYGYTF.

On this clone itself: Compared with germline, one end of the junction differs, possibly owing to a read error. V is TRBV27 and J is TRBJ2-7, with 14 bases lining up with TRBD2. CDR3 length: 15 residues. Germline loops: CDR1 MNHEY, CDR2 SMNVEV (reference sequence). CDR3 bases: TGTGCCAGCAGTTCGGCGGGACTAGCGGGAGTCCCCCGGGCCTTC. The encoded protein is CASSSAGLAGVPRAF.

V is TRBV5-1 and J is TRBJ2-2; TRBD1 might be the D (6 bases). The CDR3 has 17 amino acids. Trimming shortened V by 4 bases and J by 4 bases, and 20 bases separated the two germline ends. Germline V gene sequence: CDR1 SGHRS, CDR2 YFSETQ. The CDR3 is CASSKSKAGDVTGELFF. CDR3 in DNA: TGCGCCAGCAGCAAATCAAAAGCAGGGGATGTCACCGGGGAGCTGTTTTTT.

This rearrangement joins TRBV28 to TRBJ1-1, with D possibly TRBD1 on 5 matching bases. The CDR3 has 13 residues. CDR1 and CDR2 from the germline V gene are MDHEN and SYDVKM. With 6 bases removed from V and 1 base from J, the gap between germline ends came to 9 bases. The CDR3 spells CASRNTGNTEAFF. CDR3 in DNA: TGTGCCAGCAGAAACACAGGGAACACTGAAGCTTTCTTT.

This clone came up once. The rearrangement links TRBV15 to TRBJ1-1; D is undetermined. This CDR3 contains 14 residues. The V gene lost 1 base and the J gene lost 1 base, with 7 bases spanning the gap. Germline CDR1 reads LNHNV; CDR2 reads YYDKDF (reference sequence). The CDR3 reads CATSRASGNTEAFF. DNA for the CDR3: TGTGCCACCAGCAGAGCGAGTGGGAACACTGAAGCTTTCTTT.

The chain carries TRBV6-6 and TRBJ2-1, with 8 bases lining up with TRBD2. Trimming cost V 7 bases and J 10 bases; bases outside gene matches: 12. Germline assignment: CDR1 MNHNY and CDR2 SVGAGI (reference sequence). The CDR3 consists of 14 residues. Here the CDR3 DNA reads TGTGCCAGCACCCCTCGGGGTACGGGAGGGGAGCAGTTCTTC. It yields the protein CASTPRGTGGEQFF.

V and J are TRBV7-9 and TRBJ2-7; tentative D call: TRBD1 (5 bases). Trimming cost V 5 bases and J 5 bases, with 22 bases left between them. The germline gives CDR1 SEHNR, CDR2 FQNEAQ (reference sequence). This CDR3 region has 16 residues. CDR3: CASSRDPLRTRNEQYF. CDR3 sequence (DNA): TGTGCCAGCAGCCGCGACCCGCTCCGGACACGCAACGAGCAGTACTTC.

This clone was observed once. The chain couples TRBV19 to TRBJ2-2; the D gene is possibly TRBD1 (5 bases). Germline lookup yields CDR1 LNHDA and CDR2 SQIVND (reference sequence). This CDR3 contains 15 residues. Between the trimmed V and J ends, which lost 5 bases and 0 bases, there was a span of 10 bases. CDR3 loop: CASSVQATNTGELFF. The CDR3 DNA follows: TGTGCCAGTAGTGTACAGGCAACGAACACCGGGGAGCTGTTTTTT.

The V and J genes are TRBV19 and TRBJ2-1; TRBD2 matches at 7 bases. This CDR3 region has 15 residues. Trimming removed 2 bases from V and 0 bases from J; junction bases left unmatched: 1. Germline CDR1 reads LNHDA; CDR2 reads SQIVND (reference sequence). CDR3 sequence (DNA): TGTGCCAGTAGTATACGGGGGGACTCCTACAATGAGCAGTTCTTC. Protein: CASSIRGDSYNEQFF.

V gene TRBV11-3 combines with J gene TRBJ2-1, with D hard to call. Germline CDR1 is SGHNT and CDR2 is YENEEA. V gave up 4 bases and J gave up 0 bases, with 13 bases separating them. This CDR3 spans 16 amino acids. Here the CDR3 reads CASSSSPMSSYNEQFF. The CDR3 nucleotides are TGTGCCAGCAGCTCCTCCCCTATGAGCTCCTACAATGAGCAGTTCTTC.

This clone was picked up a small number of times. The J gene is TRBJ2-5, the V gene TRBV5-1; 8 bases are a match to TRBD1. Germline V gene sequence: CDR1 SGHRS, CDR2 YFSETQ. V trimming: 0 bases; J trimming: 3 bases; junction bases outside the gene matches: 4. The CDR3 has 15 residues. The CDR3 region is CASSLDGTGEETQYF. In DNA, the CDR3 is TGCGCCAGCAGCTTGGACGGGACAGGCGAAGAGACCCAGTACTTC.

This chain connects TRBV6-1 to TRBJ2-5; D unclear. Looked up from germline, CDR1 is MNHNS and CDR2 is SASEGT. The CDR3 is 14 amino acids. The ends were cut back, 3 bases at V and 5 bases at J, with 13 bases in the middle. The CDR3 loop reads CASSDPADLETQYF. In DNA form, the CDR3 reads TGTGCCAGCAGTGATCCCGCAGACTTGGAGACCCAGTACTTC.

V gene TRBV9 combines with J gene TRBJ2-3, with 7 bases identical to TRBD2. The CDR3 covers 18 residues. V gave up 0 bases and J gave up 0 bases; unmatched junction bases: 10. Germline-derived CDR1 and CDR2 are SGDLS and YYNGEE. DNA for the CDR3: TGTGCCAGCAGCGTAGGTAGCGGGCACGATCCTAGCACAGATACGCAGTATTTT. Residues: CASSVGSGHDPSTDTQYF.

V gene TRBV28 combines with J gene TRBJ2-5, with a tentative D call TRBD2 (5 bases). V shed 3 bases and J shed 5 bases, with 13 bases lying between them. The CDR3 length is 14 residues. Germline V gene lookup returns CDR1 MDHEN and CDR2 SYDVKM. CDR3 DNA: TGTGCCAGCAGTTTCACGAGGACTTATGAGACCCAGTACTTC. It specifies CASSFTRTYETQYF.

The V gene is TRBV28, the J gene TRBJ1-1; D uncertain. The CDR3 sequence is 13 residues long. V lost 10 bases, J lost 1 base, and 13 bases lay in between. The V gene's germline CDR1 is MDHEN and CDR2 SYDVKM. The CDR3 reads CATSSMANTEAFF. Written as DNA, the CDR3 is TGTGCCACCTCATCGATGGCGAACACTGAAGCTTTCTTT.

J is TRBJ2-3 and V is TRBV4-2; possible D gene TRBD2, 5 bases. With 0 bases removed from V and 1 base from J, the gap between germline ends came to 14 bases. The V gene's germline CDR1 is LGHNA and CDR2 YNFKEQ. CDR3 length equals 17 residues. CDR3 nucleotide sequence: TGTGCCAGCAGCCAAGAAGCCGGGGTGGCGGGCACAGATACGCAGTATTTT. This encodes CASSQEAGVAGTDTQYF.

Only one count was recorded for this clone. The chain has TRBV6-1 and TRBJ2-7, with TRBD1 identical over 7 bases. CDR3 length: 15 residues. After removal of 1 base from V and 6 bases from J, the junction contained 9 bases not matched to a gene. From germline, CDR1 is MNHNS and CDR2 SASEGT. The CDR3: CASSEEGGYPVEQYF. The CDR3 DNA sequence: TGTGCCAGCAGTGAAGAAGGGGGCTACCCGGTCGAGCAGTACTTC.

In nucleotides, the CDR3 is TGCGCCAGCAGCCAGGGGCAAGAGACCCAGTACTTC. Translation gives CASSQGQETQYF. The V and J genes are TRBV5-1 and TRBJ2-5; D is possibly TRBD1 (6 bases). The CDR3 loop spans 12 amino acids. Per the germline V gene, CDR1 is SGHRS and CDR2 is YFSETQ. The V end lost 4 bases, the J end lost 2 bases, and 6 bases lay between the germline ends.

J is TRBJ2-7 and V is TRBV6-5; the D gene is possibly TRBD2 (6 bases). V gave up 2 bases and J gave up 6 bases, with 14 bases separating them. The V gene's germline CDR1 is MNHEY and CDR2 SVGAGI. CDR3 size: 14 residues. The CDR3 DNA reads TGTGCCAGCAGTTACGGGCTCGGGGGAAGCGAGCAGTACTTC. Its protein is CASSYGLGGSEQYF.

In its sample, this clone was seen once. This chain uses TRBV9 with TRBJ1-1; D is perhaps TRBD1 (5 bases). Trimming stripped 0 bases from V and 2 bases from J, with 8 bases between. This CDR3 is built from 14 residues. Germline loops: CDR1 SGDLS, CDR2 YYNGEE. The CDR3 coding sequence is TGTGCCAGCAGCGTAGGGACAAAAAACACTGAAGCTTTCTTT. It encodes CASSVGTKNTEAFF.

This chain connects TRBV18 to TRBJ1-6, with a weak D call TRBD1 (6 bases). CDR1 KGHSH and CDR2 LQKENI come from the germline V gene. V was cut by 5 bases and J by 5 bases, with 10 bases left in between. The CDR3 contains 14 residues. The CDR3, as DNA: TGTGCCAGCTCATCGGACAGAAATAATTCACCCCTCCACTTT. This sequence encodes CASSSDRNNSPLHF. Complete variable domain (other parts from reference TRBV18 and TRBJ1-6): NAGVMQNPRHLVRRRGQEARLRCSPMKGHSHVYWYRQLPEEGLKFMVYLQKENIIDESGMPKERFSAEFPKEGPSILRIQQVVRGDSAAYFCASSSDRNNSPLHFGNGTRLTVT.

The V and J genes are TRBV7-2 and TRBJ1-1, with 7 bases identical to TRBD1. Germline CDR1 reads SGHTA; CDR2 reads FQGNSA. The CDR3 has 15 amino acids. V lost 5 bases, J lost 0 bases, and 6 bases stayed unmatched. The CDR3 nucleotides are TGTGCCAGCAGCCCGAGGACAGGATTGAACACTGAAGCTTTCTTT. Encoded protein: CASSPRTGLNTEAFF.

The chain carries TRBV5-1 and TRBJ2-5, with TRBD2 matching over 11 bases. The end of the DNA aligns better with TRBJ2-7, so the J call may be wrong. The CDR3 is 14 residues long. From germline, CDR1 is SGHRS and CDR2 YFSETQ. The CDR3 DNA reads as TGCGCCAGCAGTACTAGCGGGAGCTCCTACGAGCAGTACTTC. Translating it yields CASSTSGSSYEQYF.

This rearrangement joins TRBV29-1 to TRBJ2-3; D is uncertain. The germline V and J ends were trimmed by 2 bases and 0 bases, with 12 bases remaining between them. This CDR3 spans 15 amino acids. Germline values: CDR1 SQVTM, CDR2 ANQGSEA. CDR3 in amino acids: CSVEMVSPSTDTQYF. In nucleotides, the CDR3 is TGCAGCGTTGAAATGGTCAGTCCAAGCACAGATACGCAGTATTTT.

This clone was counted a single time. This rearrangement joins TRBV4-3 to TRBJ1-1; D might be TRBD1 (6 bases). Germline-derived CDR1 and CDR2 are LGHNA and YSLEER. V was pared by 4 bases and J by 4 bases, with 19 bases between. This CDR3 is built from 16 residues. The CDR3 sequence is CASSPPPAGESTEAFF. The CDR3 DNA is TGCGCCAGCAGCCCCCCTCCCGCAGGGGAGTCCACTGAAGCTTTCTTT.

J is TRBJ2-3 and V is TRBV10-3, with 14 positions matching TRBD2. CDR1 and CDR2 (germline): ENHRY, SYGVKD. This CDR3 has 15 amino acids. V lost 4 bases, J lost 6 bases, and 3 bases stayed unmatched. The CDR3, as DNA: TGTGCCATCAGTGGTAGACTAGCGGGAGGGGATACGCAGTATTTT. As protein: CAISGRLAGGDTQYF.

The V and J genes are TRBV28 and TRBJ2-7; the D gene is possibly TRBD1 (5 bases). This CDR3 has 15 amino acids. Deletions cut 2 bases from V and 0 bases from J, with 11 bases between. From germline, CDR1 is MDHEN and CDR2 SYDVKM. The DNA for the CDR3 is TGTGCCAGCAGTTTAGGGGCAGTTAGCTCCTACGAGCAGTACTTC. This sequence encodes CASSLGAVSSYEQYF.